Below are 16 T cell receptor beta chains sequenced from a single sample in a study of T cells in Graves' hyperthyroidism and ophthalmopathy. The TCR beta CDR3 regions underwent amplification using RNA transcripts as the source. A set of HTBI primers served as the primers for a first-round RT-PCR of the TCR CDR3. One entry per CDR3 protein results from TCRdb running MiXCR on the multiplex PCR reads. The table shows roughly 570,000 distinct CDR3 sequences, with around 45% occurring only once. Sequencing used peripheral blood or thyroid tissue (not recorded which). All receptors derive from an adult woman with Graves' disease, either hyperthyroidism or ophthalmopathy (not recorded which).

The rearrangement links TRBV2 to TRBJ2-2; 12 bases align to TRBD2. The V and J ends lost 2 bases and 4 bases, in that order; junction bases with no gene match: 20. Germline values: CDR1 SNHLY, CDR2 FYNNEI. The CDR3 sequence is 22 residues long. The CDR3 DNA reads as TGTGCCAGCAGTGAACTCCCCAGGGGGTTCAGCCTAGCGGGAGGGGGCACCGGGGAGCTGTTTTTT. Amino acid sequence: CASSELPRGFSLAGGGTGELFF. Looking up the rest from reference TRBV2 and TRBJ2-2 gives the full variable domain: EPEVTQTPSHQVTQMGQEVILRCVPISNHLYFYWYRQILGQKVEFLVSFYNNEISEKSEIFDDQFSVERPDGSNFTLKIRSTKLEDSAMYFCASSELPRGFSLAGGGTGELFFGEGSRLTVL.

The chain couples TRBV7-2 to TRBJ1-2; D might be TRBD1 (5 bases). Trimming removed 4 bases from V and 4 bases from J, with 16 bases in between. CDR1 and CDR2 from the germline V gene are SGHTA and FQGNSA. This CDR3 spans 15 amino acids. This chain's CDR3 is CASSSRQGVGYGYTF. The CDR3 coding sequence is TGTGCCAGCAGCTCCCGTCAGGGAGTGGGCTATGGCTACACCTTC.

The chain recombines TRBV20-1 with TRBJ1-4; tentative D call: TRBD1 (5 bases). Trimming took off 6 bases at V and 3 bases at J, with 11 bases between the two ends. The CDR3 totals 13 residues. Per the germline V gene, CDR1 is DFQATT and CDR2 is SNEGSKA (reference sequence). Written as DNA, the CDR3 is TGCAGTGCCCCGGGGCTAGCTAATGAAAAACTGTTTTTT. Amino acid sequence: CSAPGLANEKLFF.

A note on this clonotype: A single base separates this from a much larger clone, so it may be a read error. The chain recombines TRBV6-1 with TRBJ1-1, with D maybe TRBD1 (6 bases). Trimming stripped 5 bases from V and 7 bases from J, with 11 bases between. Germline V gene sequence: CDR1 MNHNS, CDR2 SASEGT. This CDR3 is 12 amino acids long. CDR3 coding DNA: TGTGCCAGCAGTCGGACAGCCGGTGAAGCTTTCTTT. It translates to CASSRTAGEAFF.

Turning to this clonotype: The CDR3 does not close with the conserved phenylalanine or tryptophan, likely indicating a read error. DNA of the CDR3: TGTGCCAGCAGCTCTGGACAGCAGAATCAGCCCCAGCATGGT. Its translation is CASSSGQQNQPQHG. J is TRBJ1-5 and V is TRBV7-9; possibly TRBD1 for D (6 bases). Germline V gives CDR1 SEHNR, CDR2 FQNEAQ (reference sequence). The CDR3 runs 14 residues. The germline V and J ends were trimmed by 4 bases and 4 bases, with 11 bases remaining between them.

The CDR3 nucleotides read TGTGCCAGCAGTGAGGGGGGCTCGGGCAATCAGCCCCAGCATTTT. Protein: CASSEGGSGNQPQHF. The V and J genes are TRBV2 and TRBJ1-5; maybe TRBD1 (6 bases). The germline V and J ends were trimmed by 3 bases and 2 bases, with 11 bases remaining between them. CDR1 is SNHLY and CDR2 is FYNNEI in the germline V gene. This CDR3 spans 15 amino acids.

This clonotype was observed once. This sequence joins TRBV6-5 and TRBJ1-4, with 8 bases that match TRBD1. The V gene end was trimmed by 5 bases and the J gene end by 8 bases; junction bases not matched to a gene: 4. This CDR3 is 13 amino acids long. CDR1 is MNHEY and CDR2 is SVGAGI in the germline V gene. The DNA for the CDR3 is TGTGCCAGCAGTAGGACAGGGCTCGAAAAACTGTTTTTT. Translation gives CASSRTGLEKLFF.

This clonotype was seen at least ten times. The rearrangement uses TRBV7-2 and TRBJ1-1; no clear D. The CDR3 has 14 amino acids. CDR1 is SGHTA, CDR2 FQGNSA, per germline. Trimming removed 2 bases at V and 3 bases at J, with 10 bases between. CDR3 coding DNA: TGTGCCAGCAGCTTACGGAGCTGGGACACTGAAGCTTTCTTT. This encodes CASSLRSWDTEAFF.

This clonotype was counted only a few times. This chain connects TRBV6-5 to TRBJ2-2; a weak D match, TRBD1 (6 bases). The CDR3 totals 14 residues. Germline loops: CDR1 MNHEY, CDR2 SVGAGI. Trimming took off 2 bases at V and 6 bases at J, with 10 bases between the two ends. As DNA, the CDR3 is TGTGCCAGCAGTTACCACAGGGCCCCCGGGGAGCTGTTTTTT. Its protein is CASSYHRAPGELFF.

This chain links TRBV7-2 with TRBJ1-5; D remains ambiguous. CDR1 SGHTA and CDR2 FQGNSA come from the germline V gene. Deletions cut 5 bases from V and 2 bases from J, with 13 bases between. This CDR3 comprises 15 residues. The CDR3 here is CASSLRETRNQPQHF. The CDR3 coding sequence is TGTGCCAGCAGCCTACGGGAGACTCGCAATCAGCCCCAGCATTTT.

This clonotype has at least ten counts. J is TRBJ1-1 and V is TRBV7-9; no clear D gene. Germline CDR1 SEHNR, CDR2 FQNEAQ (reference sequence). This CDR3 has 14 amino acids. V lost 6 bases, J lost 1 base, and 12 bases lay in between. CDR3 sequence reads: CASSADAGNTEAFF. CDR3 DNA: TGTGCCAGCAGTGCGGACGCGGGGAACACTGAAGCTTTCTTT.

On this clonotype: A much larger clone lies a single base off, so this may be a read error. This chain joins TRBV4-1 and TRBJ2-7; D is perhaps TRBD1 (6 bases). Trimming stripped 8 bases from V and 12 bases from J, with 17 bases between. There are 11 residues in the CDR3. Germline V gene lookup returns CDR1 MGHRA and CDR2 YSYEKL. CDR3 in amino acids: CASGLNRALYF. In DNA form, the CDR3 reads TGCGCCAGCGGCCTCAACAGGGCTCTGTACTTC.

This clonotype was observed many times. The CDR3 is CSASGLAFSGELFF. The CDR3, as DNA: TGCAGTGCTTCGGGACTAGCGTTCTCCGGGGAGCTGTTTTTT. V is TRBV20-1 and J is TRBJ2-2, with 10 bases aligning to TRBD2. Germline V lookup: CDR1 DFQATT, CDR2 SNEGSKA (reference sequence). Trimming removed 5 bases from V and 6 bases from J; junction bases left unmatched: 6. The CDR3 has 14 amino acids.

Notes on this clonotype: This may be a read error, as it is one base from a much larger clone. This rearrangement joins TRBV28 to TRBJ1-1; no clear D. Between the trimmed V and J ends, which lost 7 bases and 0 bases, there was a span of 9 bases. The CDR3 is 13 residues long. Germline CDR1 and CDR2: MDHEN and SYDVKM. Here the CDR3 DNA reads TGTGCCAGCACGGCCGTAATGAACACTGAAGCTTTCTTT. Translation gives CASTAVMNTEAFF.

About this clonotype: Sequence at one end of the junction differs from germline and may be a read error. The chain carries TRBV7-4 and TRBJ1-6; D remains unclear. The CDR3 has 16 amino acids. CDR1 and CDR2 from the germline V gene are SGHVT and SQSDAQ. The CDR3 sequence is CASSLAGAGYNSPLHF. The CDR3, as DNA: TGTGCCAGCAGCTTAGCTGGAGCGGGATATAACTCACCCCTCCACTTT. The whole variable domain, remainder taken from reference TRBV7-4 and TRBJ1-6, is GAGVSQSPRYKVAKRGRDVALRCDSISGHVTLYWYRQTLGQGSEVLTYSQSDAQRDKSGRPSGRFSAERPERSVSTLKIQRTEQGDSAVYLCASSLAGAGYNSPLHFGNGTRLTVT.

CDR3 nucleotide sequence: TGTGCCAGCAGCTTAGGAGGGGAAGGCTCACCCCTCCACTTT. Protein: CASSLGGEGSPLHF. The chain joins TRBV11-2 to TRBJ1-6; a weak D match, TRBD1 (5 bases). This CDR3 contains 14 residues. V was trimmed by 1 base and J by 10 bases, leaving 11 bases between them. CDR1 is SGHAT, CDR2 FQNNGV, per germline.